These 23 T cell receptor gamma chains share one sample of origin, sequenced in a study of gamma-delta chains in newborns, infants, children. TCRdb applied CATT to the reads for clone calling. The sample has about 1,700 gamma-chain clones, 10% to 15% seen once. The sequenced material came from blood. The receptors originated from a child who was a newborn, infant or young child, either healthy, febrile or measles-vaccinated (not recorded which).

This clone is classed as medium-sized. Other DNA sequences in the same sample also yield this CDR3. The rearrangement joins TRGV9 to TRGJP. The ends lost 0 bases at V and 6 bases at J; junction bases unmatched: 5. The germline CDR1 and CDR2 sequences are GITISATS and ISYDGTV (reference sequence). CDR3 length: 17 residues. As DNA, the CDR3 is TGTGCCTTGTGGGAGGTGCTGGGAGAGTTGGGCAAAAAAATCAAGGTATTT. Its translation: CALWEVLGELGKKIKVF.

The J gene is TRGJP, the V gene TRGV9. The V gene's germline CDR1 is GITISATS and CDR2 ISYDGTV (reference sequence). Trimming took 0 bases from V and 12 from J; bases not matched to a gene: 14. This CDR3 comprises 18 residues. The CDR3, as DNA: TGTGCCTTGTGGGAGGTGCCCCAAGACGCGTCGGGCAAAAAAATCAAGGTATTT. Translation gives CALWEVPQDASGKKIKVF.

This clone is classed as large. A much larger clone lies a single base off, so this may be a read error. Different DNA sequences within this sample yield the same CDR3. The chain is built from TRGV9 and TRGJP. After removal of 1 base from V and 5 bases from J, the junction contained 2 bases not matched to a gene. Looked up from germline, CDR1 is GITISATS and CDR2 is ISYDGTV (reference sequence). The CDR3 is 16 residues long. DNA for the CDR3: TGTGCCTTGTGGGAGGTCAAAGAGTTGGGCAAAAAAATCAAGGTATTT. It encodes CALWEVKELGKKIKVF.

This clone was seen a few times. A much larger clone lies a single base off, so this may be a read error. The sample has other DNA sequences that encode this CDR3 too. The V call is TRGV9, the J call TRGJP. The CDR3 covers 14 residues. The V gene's germline CDR1 is GITISATS and CDR2 ISYDGTV (reference sequence). The CDR3 DNA sequence: TGTGCCCTGTGGGAGGAGTTGGGCAAAAAAATCAAGGTATTT. Translating gives CALWEELGKKIKVF.

This clone showed up just a few times. Other DNA sequences within the sample encode an identical CDR3. J is TRGJP and V is TRGV9. This CDR3 region has 17 residues. The V segment lost 0 bases and the J segment 9 bases; nucleotides outside the gene matches: 8. The germline V gene has CDR1 GITISATS and CDR2 ISYDGTV (reference sequence). The CDR3 DNA reads as TGTGCCTTGTGGGAGGTGCAAGGTGGGTTGGGCAAAAAAATCAAGGTATTT. It specifies CALWEVQGGLGKKIKVF.

A remark on this clone: A much larger clone is a single base away; this may be a read error. The rearrangement links TRGV9 to TRGJP. The CDR3 is 17 amino acids. The germline V gene has CDR1 GITISATS and CDR2 ISYDGTV (reference sequence). The CDR3 protein is CALWEDRQELDKKIKVF. The CDR3 bases are TGTGCCTTGTGGGAGGATCGGCAAGAGTTGGACAAAAAAATCAAGGTATTT.

This clone was detected only a few times. The germline gene is not matched at one end of the junction; a read error may be the cause. The gene calls are TRGV2 and TRGJ1 or TRGJ2. CDR1 and CDR2 (germline): EGSNGY, YDSYNSKV. This CDR3 has 12 residues. The CDR3 protein is CATRDGPYKKLF. The DNA of the CDR3 is TGTGCCACCCGGGACGGACCCTATAAGAAACTCTTT.

Notes on this clone: One junction end does not reproduce the germline sequence, and a read error may be involved. Other nucleotide sequences in the sample specify the same CDR3. CDR3 residues: CALWEVLSELGKKIKVF. The DNA for the CDR3 is TGTGCCTTGTGGGAGGTGCTATCCGAGTTGGGCAAAAAGATCAAGGTATTT. The genes are TRGV9 and TRGJP. The length of the CDR3 is 17 residues. CDR1 is GITISATS, CDR2 ISYDGTV, per germline (reference sequence).

This clone was seen more than once but under ten times. This may come from a read error, since a much larger clone is one base off. This CDR3 is also generated by other DNA sequences in the sample. This chain connects TRGV9 to TRGJP. V gave up 4 bases and J gave up 6 bases; unmatched junction bases: 9. The CDR3 extends over 17 amino acids. Germline CDR1 GITISATS, CDR2 ISYDGTV (reference sequence). CDR3 in amino acids: CALWEVQPELGKKIKVF. CDR3 nucleotides: TGTGCCTTGTGGGAAGTGCAACCAGAGTTGGGCAAAAAAATCAAGGTATTT.

Note on this clone: This may be a read error, as it is one base from a much larger clone. The chain uses TRGV9 and TRGJP. CDR1 GITISATS and CDR2 ISYDGTV come from the germline V gene (reference sequence). The CDR3 has 17 residues. The CDR3 here is CALWELPGELGKKIKLF. The CDR3 DNA reads as TGTGCCTTGTGGGAGCTGCCTGGGGAGTTGGGCAAAAAAATCAAGTTATTT.

The chain joins TRGV8 to TRGJP1. Germline assignment: CDR1 VENAVY and CDR2 YDSYNSRV. V was pared by 5 bases and J by 1 base, with 13 bases of the junction left unmatched. This CDR3 has 17 amino acids. In DNA, the CDR3 is TGTGCCACCTGGGGACATGATTCGGGTACCACTGGTTGGTTCAAGATATTT. Translated, it gives CATWGHDSGTTGWFKIF.

This clone was counted a few times. The CDR3, as DNA: TGTGCCTTGTGGGAGGCGGTGCGGCGGGGCAAAAAAATCAAGGTATTT. Protein: CALWEAVRRGKKIKVF. This sequence joins TRGV9 and TRGJP. The CDR3 is 16 amino acids. The V and J ends lost 2 bases and 12 bases, in that order; junction bases with no gene match: 10. Germline-derived CDR1 and CDR2 are GITISATS and ISYDGTV (reference sequence).

This chain connects TRGV9 to TRGJP. V was clipped by 0 bases and J by 7 bases; unmatched bases: 6. Germline V CDR1 and CDR2: GITISATS, ISYDGTV (reference sequence). The CDR3 is made up of 17 amino acids. The CDR3 reads CALWEVNGELGKKIKVF. In DNA form, the CDR3 reads TGTGCCTTGTGGGAGGTGAATGGCGAGTTGGGCAAAAAAATCAAGGTATTT.

By sample fraction, this clone is medium-sized. This may be a read error, as it is one base from a much larger clone. The same CDR3 arises from other DNA sequences in this sample as well. V usage is TRGV9 and J usage is TRGJP. Germline V gene data show CDR1 as GITISATS and CDR2 as ISYDGTV (reference sequence). Trimming cost V 3 bases and J 3 bases; bases outside gene matches: 2. The CDR3 has 16 residues. The CDR3 coding sequence is TGTGCCTTGTGGGAGACGCAAGAGTTGGGCAAAAAAATCAAGGTATTT. It specifies CALWETQELGKKIKVF.

A word on this clone: A read error may produce the germline difference seen at one junction end. V is TRGV9 and J is TRGJP. CDR1 and CDR2 (germline): GITISATS, ISYDGTV (reference sequence). The CDR3 has 17 amino acids. The CDR3 bases are TGTGCCTTGTGGGGGGTGCAGGGTGAGTTGGGCAAAAAAATCAAGGTATTT. Translated: CALWGVQGELGKKIKVF.

This clone was counted a few times. At one boundary the junction diverges from the germline segment, which might be a read error. The rearrangement joins TRGV9 to TRGJP. The CDR3 has 16 residues. CDR1 and CDR2 (germline): GITISATS, ISYDGTV (reference sequence). The CDR3 sequence: CALWDGPKLGKKIRVF. The CDR3 region has the DNA TGTGCCTTGTGGGACGGCCCCAAGTTGGGCAAAAAAATCAGGGTATTT.

Only a few counts were recorded for this clone. The identical CDR3 is also encoded by other nucleotide sequences in the sample. V is TRGV9 and J is TRGJP. The CDR3 runs 16 residues. Looked up from germline, CDR1 is GITISATS and CDR2 is ISYDGTV (reference sequence). After removal of 4 bases from V and 9 bases from J, the junction contained 9 bases not matched to a gene. The CDR3 DNA reads TGTGCCTTGTGGGATGTACCTGGGTTGGGCAAAAAAATCAAGGTATTT. Translating gives CALWDVPGLGKKIKVF.

The DNA of the CDR3 is TGTGCCTTGTGGGAGGCCTTTCAAGAGTTGGGCAAAAAAATCAAGGTATTT. This encodes CALWEAFQELGKKIKVF. The J gene is TRGJP, the V gene TRGV9. CDR1 and CDR2 (germline): GITISATS, ISYDGTV (reference sequence). Losses at the gene ends were 2 bases for V and 4 bases for J; bases not matched to a gene: 5. This CDR3 comprises 17 residues.

This clone was seen more than once but under ten times. The junction departs from the called germline gene at one end, perhaps through a read error. The V and J genes are TRGV9 and TRGJP. Per the germline V gene, CDR1 is GITISATS and CDR2 is ISYDGTV (reference sequence). The CDR3 spans 17 residues. The chain's CDR3 is CALWEVQQELGKRIKVF. The CDR3 nucleotides read TGTGCCTTGTGGGAGGTCCAACAAGAGTTGGGCAAAAGAATCAAGGTATTT.

On this clone itself: Other DNA sequences of this sample code for an identical CDR3. The gene calls are TRGV9 and TRGJP. Trimming cost V 2 bases and J 4 bases; bases outside gene matches: 5. Per the germline V gene, CDR1 is GITISATS and CDR2 is ISYDGTV (reference sequence). This CDR3 is 17 amino acids long. In DNA, the CDR3 is TGTGCCTTGTGGGAGGCCACCCAAGAGTTGGGCAAAAAAATCAAGGTATTT. The encoded protein is CALWEATQELGKKIKVF.

On this clone: At the DNA level, this CDR3 is encoded by other sequences in the same sample as well. The chain is built from TRGV9 and TRGJP. Trimming at V came to 3 bases and at J to 7 bases, leaving 6 bases not matched to a gene. Germline values: CDR1 GITISATS, CDR2 ISYDGTV (reference sequence). The CDR3 loop spans 16 amino acids. The CDR3: CALWEPAELGKKIKVF. The DNA of the CDR3 is TGTGCCTTGTGGGAGCCTGCCGAGTTGGGCAAAAAAATCAAGGTATTT.

A remark on this clone: TCRdb lists the protein of a much larger clone for this DNA, which differs at residue 4, so this is likely a read error; the protein given here is translated from the DNA itself. The J gene is TRGJP, the V gene TRGV9. Germline CDR1 is GITISATS and CDR2 is ISYDGTV (reference sequence). CDR3 length equals 16 residues. CDR3 residues: CALCEVHKLGKKIKVF. CDR3 DNA sequence: TGTGCCTTGTGTGAGGTGCACAAGTTGGGCAAAAAAATCAAGGTATTT.

By sample fraction, this clone is large. A much larger clone lies one base from this, so it may be a read error. In the same sample, other DNA sequences code for this CDR3. The gene calls are TRGV9 and TRGJP. The CDR3 consists of 16 residues. V shed 0 bases and J 7 bases; nucleotides not matched to a gene: 3. Germline loops: CDR1 GITISATS, CDR2 ISYDGTV (reference sequence). The CDR3 loop reads CALWEVEELGKKIKVF. The DNA for the CDR3 is TGTGCCTTGTGGGAGGTGGAGGAGTTGGGCAAAAAAATCAAGGTATTT.